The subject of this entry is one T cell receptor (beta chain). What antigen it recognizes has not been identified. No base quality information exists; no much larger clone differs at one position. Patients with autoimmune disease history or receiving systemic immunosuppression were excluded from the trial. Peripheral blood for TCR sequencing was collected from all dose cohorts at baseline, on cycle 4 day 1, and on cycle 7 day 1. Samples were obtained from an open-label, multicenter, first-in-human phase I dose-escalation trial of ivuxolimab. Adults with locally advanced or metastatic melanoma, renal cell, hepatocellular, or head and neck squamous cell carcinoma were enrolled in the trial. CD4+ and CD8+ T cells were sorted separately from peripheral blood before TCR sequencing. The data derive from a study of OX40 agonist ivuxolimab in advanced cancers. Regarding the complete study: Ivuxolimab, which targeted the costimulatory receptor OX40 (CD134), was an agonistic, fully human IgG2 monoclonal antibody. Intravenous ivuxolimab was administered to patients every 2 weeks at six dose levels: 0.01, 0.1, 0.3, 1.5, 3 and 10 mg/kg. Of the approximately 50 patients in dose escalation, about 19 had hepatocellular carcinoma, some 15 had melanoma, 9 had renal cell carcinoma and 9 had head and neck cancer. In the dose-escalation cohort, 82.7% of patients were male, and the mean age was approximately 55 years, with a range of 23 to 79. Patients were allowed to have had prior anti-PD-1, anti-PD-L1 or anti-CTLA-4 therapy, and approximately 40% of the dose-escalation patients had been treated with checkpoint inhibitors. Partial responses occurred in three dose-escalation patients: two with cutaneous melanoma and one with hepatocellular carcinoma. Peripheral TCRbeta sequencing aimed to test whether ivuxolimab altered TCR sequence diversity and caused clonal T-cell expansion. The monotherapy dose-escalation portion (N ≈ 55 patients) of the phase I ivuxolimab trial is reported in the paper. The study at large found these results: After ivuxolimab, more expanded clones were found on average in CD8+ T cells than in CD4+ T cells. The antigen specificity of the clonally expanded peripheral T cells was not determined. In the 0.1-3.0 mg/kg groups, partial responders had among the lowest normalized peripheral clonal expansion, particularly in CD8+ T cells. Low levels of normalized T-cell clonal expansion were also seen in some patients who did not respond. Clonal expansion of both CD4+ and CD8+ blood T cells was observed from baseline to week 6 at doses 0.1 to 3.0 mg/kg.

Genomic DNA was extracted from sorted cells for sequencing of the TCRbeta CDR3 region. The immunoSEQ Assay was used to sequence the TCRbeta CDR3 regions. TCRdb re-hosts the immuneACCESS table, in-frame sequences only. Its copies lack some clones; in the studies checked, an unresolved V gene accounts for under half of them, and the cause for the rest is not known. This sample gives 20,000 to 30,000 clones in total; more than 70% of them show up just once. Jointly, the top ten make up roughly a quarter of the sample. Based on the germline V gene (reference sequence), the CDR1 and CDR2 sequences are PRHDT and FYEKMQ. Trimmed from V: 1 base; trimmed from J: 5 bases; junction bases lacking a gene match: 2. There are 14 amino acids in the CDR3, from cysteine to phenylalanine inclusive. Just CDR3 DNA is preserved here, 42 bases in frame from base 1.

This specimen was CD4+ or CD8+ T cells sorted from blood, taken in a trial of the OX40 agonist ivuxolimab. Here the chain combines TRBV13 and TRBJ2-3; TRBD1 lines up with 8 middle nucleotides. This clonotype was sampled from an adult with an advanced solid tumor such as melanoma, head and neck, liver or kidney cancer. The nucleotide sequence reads TGTGCCAGCAGCTTAGTACAGGGGGTAGATACGCAGTATTTT. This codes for CASSLVQGVDTQYF.